This note documents a single T cell receptor (beta chain) sequence. Its target is not known. The CDR3 length is 14 residues. Germline lookup yields CDR1 MNHEY and CDR2 SVGEGT. The ends lost 6 bases at V and 7 bases at J; junction bases unmatched: 9. The sample originates from a study of T cells in Graves' hyperthyroidism and ophthalmopathy. The study's findings and limits: A model using 13 V-J features told ophthalmopathy apart from stable hyperthyroidism.

RNA transcripts yielded amplified TCR beta CDR3 regions. The HTBI primer set drove a first-round RT-PCR of the TCR CDR3. MiXCR was run by TCRdb on the multiplex PCR reads, yielding one entry per CDR3 protein. The table lists 600,000 to 700,000 distinct CDR3 sequences, about 15% of them singletons. The sequenced sample consisted of blood. V gene TRBV6-2 or TRBV6-3 combines with J gene TRBJ2-5, with 9 nucleotides matching TRBD2. The source of this sequence is a woman aged 40 to 55 with Graves' ophthalmopathy. CDR3 amino acids: CASRSSGAIGTQYF. CDR3 DNA: TGTGCCAGCAGGTCTAGCGGGGCCATTGGGACCCAGTACTTC.